This TCR beta chain was obtained from a study of OX40 agonist ivuxolimab in advanced cancers. In the case of this clone: Its target is unknown.

General study points: Compared with CD4+, CD8+ T cells on average had more expanded clones. The work left the antigen specificity of expanded peripheral T cells undetermined.

The sampling schedule covered blood at baseline, cycle 4 day 1, and cycle 7 day 1. The protocol was immunoSEQ multiplex PCR, while the TCRdb copy is restricted to in-frame clones and leaves out a portion. Of 30,000 to 40,000 clones listed, 84% are singletons. CDR1 is LNHNV, CDR2 YYDKDF, per germline (reference sequence). Between the trimmed V and J ends, which lost 4 bases and 1 base, there was a span of 7 bases. CDR3 size: 13 residues. The chain carries TRBV15 and TRBJ1-1; no clear D gene. The receptor was isolated from an adult with an advanced solid tumor such as melanoma, head and neck, liver or kidney cancer. The sample in question was CD4+ or CD8+ T cells sorted from blood, obtained in a trial of the OX40 agonist ivuxolimab. For the CDR3, the DNA is TGTGCCACCAGCACGGACCGGAACACTGAAGCTTTCTTT. Its protein product is CATSTDRNTEAFF.